A single sample is the source of the 29 T cell receptor beta chains below, sequenced in a study of PD-L1 blockade in urothelial cancer. The time point denotes: pretreatment peripheral blood. Measured with immunoSEQ multiplex PCR; TCRdb has only the in-frame clones, and not every one. The sample records 54,000 or so clones, 84% being singletons. Sequenced material: PBMCs, taken around atezolizumab (anti-PD-L1) treatment. These receptors all stem from a man in his forties or fifties with urothelial cancer.

The rearrangement uses TRBV9 and TRBJ2-7, with 12 nucleotides matching TRBD2. CDR3 length: 18 amino acids. The V gene's germline CDR1 is SGDLS and CDR2 YYNGEE. Losses at the gene ends were 3 bases for V and 2 bases for J; bases not matched to a gene: 12. CDR3 sequence reads: CASSASTSGSVDTYEQYF. Written as DNA, the CDR3 is TGTGCCAGCAGCGCCTCGACTAGCGGGAGTGTCGATACCTACGAGCAGTACTTC.

The V call is TRBV7-3, the J call TRBJ2-5; 7 bases match TRBD2. This CDR3 has 14 amino acids. V shed 2 bases and J 3 bases; nucleotides not matched to a gene: 3. Germline lookup yields CDR1 SGHTA and CDR2 FQGTGA. The CDR3 bases are TGTGCCAGCAGCTTATCAGGGAGGGAAGAGACCCAGTACTTC. It encodes CASSLSGREETQYF.

The rearrangement joins TRBV11-2 to TRBJ1-5; 8 bases line up with TRBD1. CDR3 length equals 15 residues. The V and J ends lost 5 bases and 4 bases, in that order; junction bases with no gene match: 7. Per germline, CDR1 SGHAT and CDR2 FQNNGV. The CDR3: CASSRGQALNQPQHF. The CDR3 DNA reads TGTGCCAGCAGCCGGGGACAGGCATTAAATCAGCCCCAGCATTTT.

The chain couples TRBV5-1 to TRBJ1-5, with D tentatively TRBD1 (5 bases). CDR1 is SGHRS and CDR2 is YFSETQ in the germline V gene. Deletions cut 5 bases from V and 2 bases from J, with 11 bases between. The CDR3 runs 14 residues. CDR3 bases: TGCGCCAGCAGTTCAGGGTATGGCAATCAGCCCCAGCATTTT. Its protein product is CASSSGYGNQPQHF.

The gene calls are TRBV18 and TRBJ2-7; 7 bases match TRBD1. In germline, CDR1 is KGHSH, CDR2 LQKENI. V gave up 1 base and J gave up 3 bases; unmatched junction bases: 3. This CDR3 region has 14 residues. The CDR3: CASSPLPGGYEQYF. The CDR3 DNA is TGTGCCAGCTCACCACTTCCAGGGGGCTACGAGCAGTACTTC.

This chain uses TRBV19 with TRBJ1-5; 7 bases line up with TRBD1. Germline loops: CDR1 LNHDA, CDR2 SQIVND (reference sequence). V lost 3 bases to trimming and J lost 0 bases; unmatched junction nucleotides: 2. CDR3 length: 15 residues. CDR3 sequence: CASSITGDSNQPQHF. CDR3 in DNA: TGTGCCAGTAGTATCACAGGGGATAGCAATCAGCCCCAGCATTTT.

The chain recombines TRBV4-2 with TRBJ2-2; D call uncertain. CDR3 length equals 13 residues. Germline lookup yields CDR1 LGHNA and CDR2 YNFKEQ. V dropped 4 bases and J dropped 6 bases, with 9 bases sitting between them. CDR3 nucleotides: TGTGCCAGCAGCCCCCGCAGTTCCGGGGAGCTGTTTTTT. Its translation is CASSPRSSGELFF.

This clone occurred once. The chain recombines TRBV28 with TRBJ2-7; TRBD2 matches at 10 bases. This CDR3 is built from 15 residues. The V gene's germline CDR1 is MDHEN and CDR2 SYDVKM. The V gene end was trimmed by 6 bases and the J gene end by 3 bases; junction bases not matched to a gene: 8. This CDR3 is CASSPLAGVFYEQYF. CDR3 nucleotide sequence: TGTGCCAGCAGCCCTCTAGCGGGAGTGTTCTACGAGCAGTACTTC.

This chain connects TRBV9 to TRBJ1-4; TRBD1 might be the D (5 bases). Germline CDR1 SGDLS, CDR2 YYNGEE. Trimming shortened V by 0 bases and J by 14 bases, and 14 bases separated the two germline ends. This CDR3 comprises 13 residues. This CDR3 reads CASSVEWDSNLFF. Written as DNA, the CDR3 is TGTGCCAGCAGCGTAGAATGGGACTCTAACCTGTTTTTT.

The V gene is TRBV19, the J gene TRBJ1-6; a weak D match, TRBD1 (6 bases). The germline CDR1 and CDR2 sequences are LNHDA and SQIVND (reference sequence). The CDR3 consists of 13 residues. V shed 5 bases and J shed 9 bases, with 11 bases lying between them. The CDR3 bases are TGTGCCAGTAGTCCTAACAGGGCTTCACCCCTCCACTTT. This translates into CASSPNRASPLHF.

V is TRBV5-1 and J is TRBJ1-2, with D hard to call. The germline V and J ends were trimmed by 0 bases and 6 bases, with 9 bases remaining between them. The germline V gene encodes CDR1 SGHRS and CDR2 YFSETQ. The CDR3 is 13 amino acids. The CDR3 nucleotides are TGCGCCAGCAGCTTGGGTCCCCCGGATGGCTACACCTTC. Translation: CASSLGPPDGYTF.

V and J are TRBV7-2 and TRBJ2-5; no reliable D call. This CDR3 comprises 13 residues. V was trimmed by 1 base and J by 2 bases, leaving 5 bases between them. Germline CDR1 and CDR2: SGHTA and FQGNSA. DNA for the CDR3: TGTGCCAGCAGCTTAGGGCCTCAAGAGACCCAGTACTTC. As protein: CASSLGPQETQYF. The variable domain in full, completed from reference TRBV7-2 and TRBJ2-5, reads GAGVSQSPSNKVTEKGKDVELRCDPISGHTALYWYRQSLGQGLEFLIYFQGNSAPDKSGLPSDRFSAERTGGSVSTLTIQRTQQEDSAVYLCASSLGPQETQYFGPGTRLLVL.

The chain links TRBV7-2 to TRBJ1-2, with D tentatively TRBD1 (5 bases). Germline V gene sequence: CDR1 SGHTA, CDR2 FQGNSA. The CDR3 totals 12 residues. Trimming stripped 7 bases from V and 5 bases from J, with 11 bases between. CDR3 in DNA: TGTGCCAGCACCGAGGGGACTTATGGCTACACCTTC. Translation gives CASTEGTYGYTF.

This chain uses TRBV29-1 with TRBJ1-2, with no clear D. Germline V gene lookup returns CDR1 SQVTM and CDR2 ANQGSEA. V was pared by 4 bases and J by 2 bases, with 8 bases between. The CDR3 covers 12 residues. CDR3 amino acids: CSVVERNYGYTF. In DNA form, the CDR3 reads TGCAGCGTTGTAGAGAGGAACTATGGCTACACCTTC.

The rearrangement links TRBV14 to TRBJ1-2; D possibly corresponds to TRBD1 (5 bases). This CDR3 has 15 residues. Trimming pared 2 bases from V and 4 bases from J, leaving 14 bases between. CDR1 and CDR2 from the germline V gene are SGHDN and FVKESK. CDR3 DNA sequence: TGTGCCAGCAGCCAATCAAACAGGAGAGCCTATGGCTACACCTTC. Protein sequence: CASSQSNRRAYGYTF.

The chain links TRBV4-3 to TRBJ1-1, with 10 bases aligning to TRBD1. Germline CDR1 is LGHNA and CDR2 is YSLEER. V shed 4 bases and J 10 bases; nucleotides not matched to a gene: 6. The CDR3 is made up of 13 amino acids. The CDR3 sequence: CASSPTTGGRAFF. The CDR3 nucleotides read TGCGCCAGCAGCCCGACGACAGGGGGCAGAGCTTTCTTT.

This chain joins TRBV11-2 and TRBJ1-3, with no clear D. V dropped 5 bases and J dropped 1 base, with 18 bases sitting between them. CDR1 and CDR2 (germline): SGHAT, FQNNGV. The CDR3 consists of 17 residues. CDR3 protein: CASSPPARRQSGNTIYF. CDR3 in DNA: TGTGCCAGCAGCCCGCCCGCCCGGAGGCAGTCTGGAAACACCATATATTTT.

This rearrangement joins TRBV11-2 to TRBJ2-7, with 16 bases identical to TRBD2. The CDR3 is made up of 19 amino acids. Per the germline V gene, CDR1 is SGHAT and CDR2 is FQNNGV. With V trimmed by 7 bases and J by 0 bases, 12 bases remained unmatched. The CDR3 is CASNSGTSGGVPISYEQYF. CDR3 nucleotide sequence: TGTGCCAGCAACTCCGGGACTAGCGGGGGGGTTCCTATCTCCTACGAGCAGTACTTC.

Turning to this clone: Different DNA sequences within this sample yield the same CDR3. The CDR3 region has the DNA TGTGCCAGCAGTGGGGTTGACAGGGCGGTAAATGGCTACACCTTC. This translates into CASSGVDRAVNGYTF. The chain carries TRBV2 and TRBJ1-2, with TRBD1 identical over 7 bases. The trim removed 4 bases at V and 6 bases at J, leaving 11 bases unmatched. The germline gives CDR1 SNHLY, CDR2 FYNNEI. The CDR3 has 15 residues.

The rearrangement joins TRBV5-6 to TRBJ1-3; D is unclear. Germline V CDR1 and CDR2: SGHDT, YYEEEE. The V end was cut by 0 bases, the J end by 0 bases, with 4 bases between. This CDR3 contains 14 residues. CDR3 sequence reads: CASSLGASGNTIYF. CDR3 DNA sequence: TGTGCCAGCAGCTTGGGGGCCTCTGGAAACACCATATATTTT. The full variable domain, rest sourced from reference TRBV5-6 and TRBJ1-3, is DAGVTQSPTHLIKTRGQQVTLRCSPKSGHDTVSWYQQALGQGPQFIFQYYEEEERQRGNFPDRFSGHQFPNYSSELNVNALLLGDSALYLCASSLGASGNTIYFGEGSWLTVV.

The CDR3 protein is CASSPQGRDLFF. In DNA form, the CDR3 reads TGTGCCAGCTCACCCCAGGGTAGGGATTTGTTCTTC. The V gene is TRBV18, the J gene TRBJ2-1, with a possible D match to TRBD1 (5 bases). The V and J ends lost 3 bases and 15 bases respectively, with 15 bases between them. The CDR3 covers 12 residues. Germline CDR1 is KGHSH and CDR2 is LQKENI.

This chain uses TRBV19 with TRBJ2-3, with D possibly being TRBD1 (5 bases). This CDR3 is built from 15 residues. Germline-derived CDR1 and CDR2 are LNHDA and SQIVND (reference sequence). V lost 1 base and J 0 bases, leaving 8 bases between the germline ends. DNA for the CDR3: TGTGCCAGTAGTATAGTGACAGCTAGCACAGATACGCAGTATTTT. This sequence encodes CASSIVTASTDTQYF. The whole variable domain, remainder taken from reference TRBV19 and TRBJ2-3, is DGGITQSPKYLFRKEGQNVTLSCEQNLNHDAMYWYRQDPGQGLRLIYYSQIVNDFQKGDIAEGYSVSREKKESFPLTVTSAQKNPTAFYLCASSIVTASTDTQYFGPGTRLTVL.

This clone was seen just once. V is TRBV7-9 and J is TRBJ2-1, with D maybe TRBD1 (5 bases). This CDR3 is 16 amino acids long. V dropped 1 base and J dropped 0 bases, with 10 bases sitting between them. The germline V gene encodes CDR1 SEHNR and CDR2 FQNEAQ (reference sequence). The CDR3 nucleotides are TGTGCCAGCAGCTTAGAGGCAACAGGCTCCTACAATGAGCAGTTCTTC. It specifies CASSLEATGSYNEQFF.

In DNA, the CDR3 is TGTGCCAGCAGTGGAGGACTAGTTCGAGAGACCCAGTACTTC. Translating it yields CASSGGLVRETQYF. The V and J genes are TRBV6-1 and TRBJ2-5, with 7 bases fitting TRBD2. The CDR3 totals 14 residues. The V and J ends lost 4 bases and 4 bases, in that order; junction bases with no gene match: 6. Germline CDR1 MNHNS, CDR2 SASEGT.

The V call is TRBV18, the J call TRBJ2-1; 7 bases fit TRBD1. J gave up 9 bases and V 3 bases, and 11 bases lay outside the gene matches. Germline V CDR1 and CDR2: KGHSH, LQKENI. The CDR3 extends over 15 amino acids. CDR3 residues: CASSPDRVVAGEQFF. The DNA of the CDR3 is TGTGCCAGCTCACCCGACAGGGTGGTCGCGGGTGAGCAGTTCTTC.

The CDR3 nucleotides read TGCGCCAGCAGTGCCTCCCGTGGGGGGGGGCAGTTCTTC. It codes for CASSASRGGGQFF. The chain joins TRBV10-1 to TRBJ2-1, with 7 bases that match TRBD2. With 4 bases clipped from V and 12 bases from J, the junction kept 9 bases outside the gene matches. This CDR3 has 13 residues. Germline V CDR1 and CDR2: WNHNN, SYGVQD (reference sequence).

The chain recombines TRBV9 with TRBJ1-2; 8 bases are shared with TRBD1. The CDR3 is made up of 14 amino acids. Germline trimming cut 8 bases from V and 8 bases from J; bases unmatched to any gene: 14. Germline V gene lookup returns CDR1 SGDLS and CDR2 YYNGEE. DNA for the CDR3: TGTGCCAGTAAACCTCGACAGGGGTCGGGAGGCTACACCTTC. Its translation: CASKPRQGSGGYTF.

The chain couples TRBV30 to TRBJ2-6; D is uncertain. Germline V CDR1 and CDR2: GTSNPN, SVGIG (reference sequence). The V end lost 7 bases, the J end lost 0 bases, and 7 bases lay between the germline ends. The CDR3 has 13 amino acids. CDR3 amino acids: CALASSGANVLTF. The CDR3, as DNA: TGTGCCTTGGCTAGCTCTGGGGCCAACGTCCTGACTTTC.

J is TRBJ2-4 and V is TRBV18; 7 nucleotides agree with TRBD1. Unmatched junction bases numbered 11, after V lost 3 bases and J lost 3 bases. The CDR3 covers 17 residues. CDR1 is KGHSH and CDR2 is LQKENI in the germline V gene. In nucleotides, the CDR3 is TGTGCCAGCTCACCTCTTTCTCGGGACAGCGGCAAAAACATTCAGTACTTC. It specifies CASSPLSRDSGKNIQYF. The variable domain in full, with the rest retrieved from reference TRBV18 and TRBJ2-4, is NAGVMQNPRHLVRRRGQEARLRCSPMKGHSHVYWYRQLPEEGLKFMVYLQKENIIDESGMPKERFSAEFPKEGPSILRIQQVVRGDSAAYFCASSPLSRDSGKNIQYFGAGTRLSVL.